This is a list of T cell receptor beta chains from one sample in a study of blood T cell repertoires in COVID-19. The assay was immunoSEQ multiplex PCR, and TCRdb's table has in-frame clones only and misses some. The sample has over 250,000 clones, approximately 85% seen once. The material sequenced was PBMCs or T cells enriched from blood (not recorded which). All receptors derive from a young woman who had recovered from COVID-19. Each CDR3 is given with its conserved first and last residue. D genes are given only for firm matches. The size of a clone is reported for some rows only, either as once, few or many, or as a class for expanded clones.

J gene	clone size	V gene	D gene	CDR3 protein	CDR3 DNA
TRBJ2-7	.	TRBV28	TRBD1	CASSLGTVPYEQYF	TGTGCCAGCAGTTTGGGGACAGTCCCCTACGAGCAGTACTTC
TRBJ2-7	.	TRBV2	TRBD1	CASSSQGAVSYEQYF	TGTGCCAGCAGTTCACAGGGGGCCGTGTCCTACGAGCAGTACTTC
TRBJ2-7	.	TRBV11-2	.	CASSVRQTPYEQYF	TGTGCCAGCAGCGTACGACAGACACCCTACGAGCAGTACTTC
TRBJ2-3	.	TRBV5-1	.	CASRLGGLLTDTQYF	TGCGCCAGCCGCCTGGGTGGGCTACTCACAGATACGCAGTATTTT
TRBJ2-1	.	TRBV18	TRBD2	CASSLRTRYYNEQFF	TGTGCCAGCTCACTAAGGACTAGGTACTACAATGAGCAGTTCTTC
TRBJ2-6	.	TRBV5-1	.	CASSFGGTGANVLTF	TGCGCCAGCAGCTTCGGCGGTACTGGGGCCAACGTCCTGACTTTC
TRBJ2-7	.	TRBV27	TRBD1	CASSPGQGPYEQYF	TGTGCCAGCAGTCCGGGACAGGGACCCTACGAGCAGTACTTC
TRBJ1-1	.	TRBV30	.	CAWSVPWGDLNTEAFF	TGTGCCTGGAGTGTACCCTGGGGGGACTTGAACACTGAAGCTTTCTTT
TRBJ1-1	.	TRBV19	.	CASSSSGGTEAFF	TGTGCCAGTAGTTCATCAGGAGGCACTGAAGCTTTCTTT
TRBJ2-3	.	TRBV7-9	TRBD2	CASSFDFRLGSGADTQYF	TGTGCCAGCAGCTTCGACTTCCGACTGGGGAGCGGGGCAGATACGCAGTATTTT
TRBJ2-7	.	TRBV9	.	CASSEAVSSYEQYF	TGTGCCAGCAGCGAGGCGGTGAGCTCCTACGAGCAGTACTTC
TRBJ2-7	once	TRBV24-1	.	CATSDDSTYEQYF	TGTGCCACCAGTGATGACAGTACCTACGAGCAGTACTTC
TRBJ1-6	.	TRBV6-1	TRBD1	CASSEGWTGQAPLHF	TGTGCCAGCAGTGAAGGATGGACAGGCCAGGCACCCCTCCACTTT
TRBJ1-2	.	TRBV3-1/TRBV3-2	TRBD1	CASSRQGSSYGYTF	TGTGCCAGCAGCCGACAGGGGTCTAGCTATGGCTACACCTTC
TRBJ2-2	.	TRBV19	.	CASSKLDILSGELFF	TGTGCCAGTAGTAAGCTCGACATTTTGTCCGGGGAGCTGTTTTTT
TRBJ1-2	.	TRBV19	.	CASSRQIYGYTF	TGTGCCAGTTCCCGACAGATCTATGGCTACACCTTC
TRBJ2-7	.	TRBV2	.	CASSVARAYEQYF	TGTGCCAGCAGTGTCGCTCGTGCGTACGAGCAGTACTTC
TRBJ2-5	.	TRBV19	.	CAKHASQETQYF	TGTGCCAAGCACGCGTCTCAAGAGACCCAGTACTTC
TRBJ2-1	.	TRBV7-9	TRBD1	CASSYRRLTSGTGENEQFF	TGTGCCAGCAGCTATCGTCGCCTGACCTCCGGGACAGGGGAGAATGAGCAGTTCTTC
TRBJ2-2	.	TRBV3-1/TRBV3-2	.	CASSQAVRAQNTGELFF	TGTGCCAGCAGCCAAGCTGTCAGGGCACAAAACACCGGGGAGCTGTTTTTT
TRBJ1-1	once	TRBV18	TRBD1	CASSPRQGDEAFF	TGTGCCAGCTCACCACGACAGGGGGATGAAGCTTTCTTT
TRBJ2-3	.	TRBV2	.	CASSKDSRADTQYF	TGTGCCAGCAGTAAGGACAGTCGCGCAGATACGCAGTATTTT
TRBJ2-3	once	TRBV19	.	CASSIDLELAQYF	TGTGCCAGTAGTATAGATCTGGAACTAGCTCAGTATTTT
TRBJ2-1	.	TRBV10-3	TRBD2	CAISGASGVINNEQFF	TGTGCCATCAGTGGAGCTAGCGGGGTGATTAACAATGAGCAGTTCTTC
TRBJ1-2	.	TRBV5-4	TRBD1	CASSQQGFYGYTF	TGTGCCAGCAGCCAACAGGGGTTCTATGGCTACACCTTC
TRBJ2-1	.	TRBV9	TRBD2	CASRPGLAAYNEQFF	TGTGCCAGCAGACCCGGACTAGCGGCATACAATGAGCAGTTCTTC
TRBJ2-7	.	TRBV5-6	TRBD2	CASSLAGDSYEQYF	TGTGCCAGCAGCTTAGCGGGAGACTCCTACGAGCAGTACTTC
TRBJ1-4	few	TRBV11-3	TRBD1	CASSTEGTGVEKLFF	TGTGCCAGCAGCACCGAGGGGACAGGTGTAGAAAAACTGTTTTTT
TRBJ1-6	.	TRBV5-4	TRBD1	CASSLVPGQLSNSPLHF	TGTGCCAGCAGCTTGGTTCCGGGACAGCTAAGTAATTCACCCCTCCACTTT
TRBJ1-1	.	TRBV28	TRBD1	CASRDPGTGNTEAFF	TGTGCCAGCCGAGATCCAGGGACAGGGAACACTGAAGCTTTCTTT
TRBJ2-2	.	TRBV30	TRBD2	CAWSRGGGNTGELFF	TGTGCCTGGAGTAGAGGCGGGGGAAACACCGGGGAGCTGTTTTTT
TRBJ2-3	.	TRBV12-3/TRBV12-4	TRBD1	CASLQGLADTQYF	TGTGCCAGCCTACAGGGGTTGGCAGATACGCAGTATTTT
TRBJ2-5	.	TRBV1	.	CTSSLAETQYF	TGCACCAGCAGCCTCGCGGAGACCCAGTACTTC
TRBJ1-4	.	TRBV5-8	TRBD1	CASSLGQGKGKLFF	TGTGCCAGCAGCCTGGGACAGGGCAAGGGAAAACTGTTTTTT
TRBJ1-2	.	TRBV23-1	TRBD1	CASSQFDRDYGYTF	TGCGCCAGCAGTCAATTCGACAGGGACTATGGCTACACCTTC
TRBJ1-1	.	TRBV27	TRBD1	CASSFGQGGTEAFF	TGTGCCAGCAGTTTCGGACAGGGAGGCACTGAAGCTTTCTTT
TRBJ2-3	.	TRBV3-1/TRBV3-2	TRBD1	CASSPAGQGGIGQYF	TGTGCCAGCAGCCCCGCGGGACAGGGGGGGATCGGGCAGTATTTT
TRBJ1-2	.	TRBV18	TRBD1	CASSPRDRANYGYTF	TGTGCCAGCTCACCTCGGGACAGAGCTAACTATGGCTACACCTTC
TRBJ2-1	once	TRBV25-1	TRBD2	CASSALLADYNEQFF	TGTGCCAGCAGTGCTTTACTAGCGGACTACAATGAGCAGTTCTTC
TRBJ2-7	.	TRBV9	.	CASSTGLNEQYF	TGTGCCAGCAGCACCGGGTTGAACGAGCAGTACTTC
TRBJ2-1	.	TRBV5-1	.	CASSLGQTYNEQFF	TGCGCCAGCAGCTTGGGGCAGACTTACAATGAGCAGTTCTTC
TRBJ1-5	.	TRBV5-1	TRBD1	CASSSTGDGNQPQHF	TGCGCCAGCAGCTCGACAGGGGATGGGAATCAGCCCCAGCATTTT